This passage covers 17 T cell receptor beta chains from one sample sequenced in a study of shared clonotypes between healthy human individuals. Generated by immunoSEQ multiplex PCR, the TCRdb table keeps only in-frame clones and is missing some. The table has 2.3 million or so clones, 90% to 95% seen once. What was sequenced was naive CD4+ T cells from PBMCs. The subset denotes: CD45RA+ positively selected. These receptor sequences come from a man aged 18-30 years in good health. Some clones in this sample may be carry-over from other donors' samples.

This clone was recorded only once. CDR3 DNA sequence: TGTGCCAGCAGCTCCCCCAGAGGGGGGCTCGTGGGGACTGAAGCTTTCTTT. Its translation is CASSSPRGGLVGTEAFF. The rearrangement joins TRBV7-8 to TRBJ1-1; perhaps TRBD1 as D (6 bases). Germline V gene sequence: CDR1 SGHVS, CDR2 FQNEAQ. The CDR3 contains 17 residues. Trimming took 4 bases from V and 5 from J, leaving 23 bases between them.

The chain links TRBV19 to TRBJ1-5; unclear D gene. The CDR3 consists of 12 residues. The germline V gene has CDR1 LNHDA and CDR2 SQIVND (reference sequence). Trimming cost V 5 bases and J 7 bases, with 9 bases left between them. The CDR3 bases are TGTGCCAGTAGTGAGTTCGGGCAGCCCCAGCATTTT. The encoded protein is CASSEFGQPQHF.

The chain has TRBV28 and TRBJ2-2, with D tentatively TRBD2 (5 bases). CDR1 MDHEN and CDR2 SYDVKM come from the germline V gene. The V end was cut by 4 bases, the J end by 4 bases, with 13 bases between. There are 15 residues in the CDR3. The CDR3 DNA reads as TGTGCCAGCAGTTCCTCCGGGGTAGCCACCGGGGAGCTGTTTTTT. This translates into CASSSSGVATGELFF.

The CDR3 spells CASSLTGTRLVETQYF. The DNA of the CDR3 is TGTGCCAGCAGCTTGACCGGGACTAGGTTAGTTGAGACCCAGTACTTC. The V gene is TRBV5-4, the J gene TRBJ2-5, with 8 nucleotides matching TRBD2. The J segment lost 5 bases and the V segment lost 1 base, leaving 10 bases of the junction unmatched. This CDR3 region has 16 residues. Germline V gene sequence: CDR1 SGHNT, CDR2 YYREEE (reference sequence).

V gene TRBV29-1 combines with J gene TRBJ2-5; the D is unclear. There are 13 residues in the CDR3. V was cut by 0 bases and J by 7 bases, with 12 bases left in between. Germline V gene lookup returns CDR1 SQVTM and CDR2 ANQGSEA. This chain's CDR3 is CSVEEGTGLTQYF. The CDR3, as DNA: TGCAGCGTTGAAGAGGGCACGGGTCTGACCCAGTACTTC.

The CDR3 sequence: CASSVVQGFTDTQYF. Here the CDR3 DNA reads TGTGCCAGCAGCGTCGTTCAGGGATTCACAGATACGCAGTATTTT. This chain connects TRBV9 to TRBJ2-3; D possibly corresponds to TRBD1 (5 bases). The CDR3 consists of 15 residues. With 2 bases removed from V and 2 bases from J, the gap between germline ends came to 12 bases. Per germline, CDR1 SGDLS and CDR2 YYNGEE.

The J gene is TRBJ2-1, the V gene TRBV9; D possibly corresponds to TRBD2 (5 bases). V gave up 0 bases and J gave up 0 bases, with 13 bases separating them. Germline loops: CDR1 SGDLS, CDR2 YYNGEE. The CDR3 is 17 residues long. In nucleotides, the CDR3 is TGTGCCAGCAGCGTAGCTTCTTTAGGGAGCTCCTACAATGAGCAGTTCTTC. Amino acid sequence: CASSVASLGSSYNEQFF.

The CDR3, as DNA: TGCGCCAGCAGCTTGGATGACAGCTTCTATGGCTACACCTTC. Its protein product is CASSLDDSFYGYTF. The V and J genes are TRBV5-1 and TRBJ1-2; possibly TRBD1 for D (5 bases). V lost 0 bases and J 4 bases, leaving 10 bases between the germline ends. The CDR3 sequence is 14 residues long. CDR1 and CDR2 from the germline V gene are SGHRS and YFSETQ.

The V gene is TRBV5-1, the J gene TRBJ2-3; 12 nucleotides align to TRBD2. Germline loops: CDR1 SGHRS, CDR2 YFSETQ. Losses at the gene ends were 0 bases for V and 4 bases for J; bases not matched to a gene: 6. The length of the CDR3 is 17 residues. The CDR3 DNA is TGCGCCAGCAGCTTGGCCCCGGCTAGCGGGAGGGCAGATACGCAGTATTTT. As protein: CASSLAPASGRADTQYF. The whole variable domain, remainder taken from reference TRBV5-1 and TRBJ2-3, is KAGVTQTPRYLIKTRGQQVTLSCSPISGHRSVSWYQQTPGQGLQFLFEYFSETQRNKGNFPGRFSGRQFSNSRSEMNVSTLELGDSALYLCASSLAPASGRADTQYFGPGTRLTVL.

Turning to this clone: At one boundary the junction diverges from the germline segment, which might be a read error. The rearrangement uses TRBV28 and TRBJ1-5; TRBD1 matches 7 bases. This CDR3 has 11 amino acids. CDR1 is MDHEN, CDR2 SYDVKM, per germline. The CDR3 spells CASSFRGQPNF. CDR3 DNA sequence: TGTGCCAGCAGTTTTCGGGGACAGCCGAATTTT.

The CDR3 DNA follows: TGTGCCAGCAGCCTACGATTAGGCGGGGAGCTGTTTTTT. Its translation is CASSLRLGGELFF. The chain carries TRBV7-9 and TRBJ2-2, with D unclear. There are 13 residues in the CDR3. Germline values: CDR1 SEHNR, CDR2 FQNEAQ (reference sequence). V was cut by 5 bases and J by 7 bases, with 11 bases left in between.

This chain uses TRBV7-3 with TRBJ1-2, with TRBD1 matching 8 bases. The CDR3 is made up of 13 amino acids. With 5 bases clipped from V and 7 bases from J, the junction kept 6 bases outside the gene matches. Germline CDR1 reads SGHTA; CDR2 reads FQGTGA. This CDR3 reads CASSEGQAFGYTF. CDR3 in DNA: TGTGCCAGCAGCGAGGGACAGGCGTTTGGCTACACCTTC.

The rearrangement uses TRBV25-1 and TRBJ2-3, with D hard to call. The CDR3 is made up of 13 amino acids. Germline V lookup: CDR1 MGHDK, CDR2 SYGVNS. V shed 6 bases and J shed 4 bases, with 11 bases lying between them. CDR3 sequence (DNA): TGTGCCAGCAGCCTCCCGCCTTCAGATACGCAGTATTTT. The encoded protein is CASSLPPSDTQYF.

This sequence joins TRBV28 and TRBJ2-5; D might be TRBD2 (6 bases). Trimming shortened V by 5 bases and J by 2 bases, and 27 bases separated the two germline ends. Germline V CDR1 and CDR2: MDHEN, SYDVKM. The length of the CDR3 is 19 residues. CDR3 in amino acids: CASSPIAEWSRGKQETQYF. CDR3 DNA: TGTGCCAGCAGTCCTATAGCGGAGTGGAGCCGGGGTAAGCAAGAGACCCAGTACTTC.

The V and J genes are TRBV18 and TRBJ2-6; a possible D gene is TRBD1 (6 bases). V dropped 3 bases and J dropped 3 bases, with 12 bases sitting between them. Germline CDR1 reads KGHSH; CDR2 reads LQKENI. CDR3 size: 16 residues. The CDR3 reads CASSPQNRDGANVLTF. The DNA for the CDR3 is TGTGCCAGCTCACCCCAGAACAGGGATGGGGCCAACGTCCTGACTTTC. Full variable domain (remainder filled in from reference TRBV18 and TRBJ2-6): NAGVMQNPRHLVRRRGQEARLRCSPMKGHSHVYWYRQLPEEGLKFMVYLQKENIIDESGMPKERFSAEFPKEGPSILRIQQVVRGDSAAYFCASSPQNRDGANVLTFGAGSRLTVL.

CDR3 coding DNA: TGTGCCAGCAGCTTTGGAGCGGGAGTCGGGGAGCTGTTTTTT. Protein sequence: CASSFGAGVGELFF. J is TRBJ2-2 and V is TRBV11-2; 8 bases are shared with TRBD2. Germline V gene lookup returns CDR1 SGHAT and CDR2 FQNNGV. After removal of 3 bases from V and 7 bases from J, the junction contained 4 bases not matched to a gene. This CDR3 comprises 14 residues.

The chain joins TRBV7-2 to TRBJ2-7; 11 nucleotides agree with TRBD2. The CDR3 spans 16 residues. With V trimmed by 6 bases and J by 4 bases, 11 bases remained unmatched. The germline V gene encodes CDR1 SGHTA and CDR2 FQGNSA. The DNA of the CDR3 is TGTGCCAGCAGTCGAATGTTAGCGGGAGGGCCATACGAGCAGTACTTC. Translated: CASSRMLAGGPYEQYF.